Included here is one T cell receptor beta chain sequence, with context. Its antigen is as yet unknown. This record belongs to a study of CXCR3-negative and CXCR3-positive naive CD8 T cells. CD45RO-CCR7+CD27+CD95- expression identified naive CD8+ T cells. CDR3 size: 13 residues. Germline V CDR1 and CDR2: SNHLY, FYNNEI. Carrying UMI labels, the TRB cDNA libraries were prepared through 5' RACE. TCRdb reanalyzed the 5' RACE reads and collapses them to one entry per CDR3 protein, without DNA. The table for this sample gives roughly 89,000 distinct CDR3 sequences. Points from the study as a whole: Both of the naive subsets showed about the same high diversity, but memory CD8+ cells had much less. Higher TRB CDR3 hydrophobicity marked CXCR3-positive naive cells relative to CXCR3-negative naive cells. Similar TRBV-TRBJ gene usage was seen in naive CXCR3-negative and CXCR3-positive cells, but not in memory cells.

The rearrangement links TRBV2 to TRBJ1-6. The TCR was taken from a human donor in good health. Some clones in this sample may be carry-over from other donors' samples. The sequenced material came from naive CXCR3- CD8+ T cells from blood. Documented subset: CD45RO-CCR7+CD27+CD95- naive CD8+ T cells lacking CXCR3 (TNR3-). The CDR3: CASSRGWNSPLHF.